This TCR beta chain was obtained from a study of technical replicates of blood from several donors. Assay used: immunoSEQ multiplex PCR; TCRdb lists only in-frame clones, some missing. The data contain fewer than 85,000 clones, 90% to 95% of them singletons. The V gene end was trimmed by 2 bases and the J gene end by 4 bases; junction bases not matched to a gene: 11. The CDR3 is made up of 16 amino acids. Germline V gene sequence: CDR1 SGHTA, CDR2 FQGNSA. The receptor's source is a human donor in good health. Some clones in this sample may be carry-over from other donors' samples. The gene calls are TRBV7-2 and TRBJ2-7; 7 bases agree with TRBD1. The sample taken for sequencing was PBMCs. The CDR3 nucleotides read TGTGCCAGCAGCTTATTTGGGCTATCACAGGGGTACGAGCAGTACTTC. Protein sequence: CASSLFGLSQGYEQYF.